The 9 T cell receptor beta chains below were found in one sample sequenced in a study of cytomegalovirus exposure and HLA in healthy donors. PCR used 60 Vbeta primers and 13 Jbeta primers. Libraries were prepared by immunoSEQ multiplex PCR; TCRdb keeps only in-frame clonotypes and omits some of them. Among about 170,000 clones listed, 73% were seen once. The sequenced sample was PBMCs. The receptors were sampled from a woman younger than 35 in good health and CMV-seropositive.

This clone has only a few counts. The V and J genes are TRBV7-8 and TRBJ2-1; 9 bases are a match to TRBD2. V shed 7 bases and J 4 bases; nucleotides not matched to a gene: 11. Per germline, CDR1 SGHVS and CDR2 FQNEAQ. CDR3 size: 16 residues. CDR3 DNA sequence: TGTGCCAGCATCCCCCAGCAGGCGGGGGGGTACAATGAGCAGTTCTTC. Amino acids: CASIPQQAGGYNEQFF.

This chain connects TRBV30 to TRBJ1-1; no clear D. The CDR3 is 13 residues long. Trimming pared 0 bases from V and 0 bases from J, leaving 5 bases between. Germline CDR1 reads GTSNPN; CDR2 reads SVGIG (reference sequence). CDR3 DNA: TGTGCCTGGAGTGTCGAGCTGAACACTGAAGCTTTCTTT. This translates into CAWSVELNTEAFF.

The rearrangement joins TRBV2 to TRBJ1-6; D may be TRBD1 (6 bases). Germline CDR1 reads SNHLY; CDR2 reads FYNNEI. Trimming cost V 7 bases and J 10 bases, with 20 bases left between them. The CDR3 consists of 15 residues. CDR3 in amino acids: CASKSDTNQGSPLHF. The CDR3 DNA reads TGTGCCAGCAAATCAGATACAAACCAGGGGTCACCCCTCCACTTT.

V usage is TRBV5-4 and J usage is TRBJ2-1, with 7 bases matching TRBD1. Germline V gene data show CDR1 as SGHNT and CDR2 as YYREEE (reference sequence). The CDR3 contains 13 residues. J gave up 1 base and V 5 bases, and 0 bases lay outside the gene matches. CDR3 coding DNA: TGTGCCAGCAGGGACAGGTCCTACAATGAGCAGTTCTTC. Its translation is CASRDRSYNEQFF.

This clone was detected only a few times. This chain connects TRBV4-1 to TRBJ1-2; D gene unclear. The length of the CDR3 is 18 residues. The germline V and J ends were trimmed by 1 base and 2 bases, with 20 bases remaining between them. Germline assignment: CDR1 MGHRA and CDR2 YSYEKL. This CDR3 is CASSQGGSAGQRNYGYTF. The CDR3 nucleotides are TGCGCCAGCAGCCAAGGCGGTAGCGCGGGCCAACGAAACTATGGCTACACCTTC.

The chain combines TRBV7-8 with TRBJ1-3; D is ambiguous. This CDR3 contains 15 residues. Germline lookup yields CDR1 SGHVS and CDR2 FQNEAQ. Trimming removed 1 base at V and 0 bases at J, with 7 bases between. The CDR3 region is CASSLDAGSGNTIYF. CDR3 bases: TGTGCCAGCAGCTTAGACGCCGGCTCTGGAAACACCATATATTTT.

This clone was recorded a few times. The rearrangement joins TRBV28 to TRBJ2-5, with 8 bases identical to TRBD1. V shed 3 bases and J 5 bases; nucleotides not matched to a gene: 5. The CDR3 has 14 amino acids. CDR1 is MDHEN, CDR2 SYDVKM, per germline. The CDR3 protein is CASSLRQGWETQYF. The CDR3 bases are TGTGCCAGCAGTTTGCGACAGGGGTGGGAGACCCAGTACTTC.

The chain recombines TRBV28 with TRBJ2-5; TRBD1 agrees at 7 bases. The germline gives CDR1 MDHEN, CDR2 SYDVKM. V was pared by 6 bases and J by 1 base, with 11 bases of the junction left unmatched. The CDR3 spans 16 residues. The CDR3 coding sequence is TGTGCCAGCAGACCAACTAACAGGGGATTCCAAGAGACCCAGTACTTC. It translates to CASRPTNRGFQETQYF.

V usage is TRBV6-1 and J usage is TRBJ2-2; 7 bases line up with TRBD1. CDR3 length: 13 residues. J lost 6 bases, V lost 7 bases, and 5 bases had no gene match. The germline V gene has CDR1 MNHNS and CDR2 SASEGT. The CDR3 bases are TGTGCCAGCAAAAAGGGGGCCGCCGGGGAGCTGTTTTTT. Protein sequence: CASKKGAAGELFF.